This T cell receptor beta chain was captured in a study of blood T cell repertoires in COVID-19. About the research overall: Acute-phase and convalescent COVID-19 samples originated in the United States, Italy and Spain. From T cells, B-cell-depleted T cells, or PBMCs came the material, which was cDNA or gDNA.

The CDR3 is 14 residues long. Germline assignment: CDR1 SNHLY and CDR2 FYNNEI. The J segment lost 5 bases and the V segment lost 5 bases, leaving 5 bases of the junction unmatched. During active infection, Seattle patients enrolled and were then monitored through disease. Sequencing was performed with immunoSEQ multiplex PCR; in TCRdb, only in-frame clones are kept and a portion is missing. This table has a few hundred thousand clones, more than 65% appearing once. The chain carries TRBV2 and TRBJ2-5; 10 nucleotides agree with TRBD1. Sequences were obtained from peripheral blood. This TCR derives from a person aged 65-85 years with COVID-19, enrolled during active disease. The CDR3 DNA sequence: TGTGCCAGCAGTCCCGGGACAGGGGTTGAGACCCAGTACTTC. It specifies CASSPGTGVETQYF.